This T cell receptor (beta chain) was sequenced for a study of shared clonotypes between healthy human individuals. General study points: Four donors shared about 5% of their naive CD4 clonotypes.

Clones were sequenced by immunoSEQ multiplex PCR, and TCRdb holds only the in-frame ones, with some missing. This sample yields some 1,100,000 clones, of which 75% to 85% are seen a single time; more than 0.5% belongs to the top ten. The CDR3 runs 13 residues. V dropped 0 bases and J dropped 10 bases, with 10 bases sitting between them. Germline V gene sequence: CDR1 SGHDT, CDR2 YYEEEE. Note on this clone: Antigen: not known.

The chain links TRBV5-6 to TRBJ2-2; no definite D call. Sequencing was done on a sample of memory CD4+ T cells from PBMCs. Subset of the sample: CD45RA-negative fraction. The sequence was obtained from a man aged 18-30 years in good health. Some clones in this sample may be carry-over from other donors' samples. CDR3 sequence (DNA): TGTGCCAGCAGCTTGGCTTTGCCGCCGGAGCTGTTTTTT. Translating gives CASSLALPPELFF.